The 28 T cell receptor beta chains below come from one sample, sequenced in a study of tumor-infiltrating lymphocytes in primary liver carcinoma. Taking about 19-32 mg of unsorted bulk tissue, the authors co-extracted RNA and DNA. Total RNA (about 500 ng) served as template for TCR beta cDNA synthesis primed by a constant-region primer. Employing slightly modified ARM-PCR, three nested multiplex PCR rounds were run, and these gave rise to the TCR beta libraries. Both of the initial two PCR rounds ran for about 9 cycles and employed TRBV1-TRBV30 forward primers alongside a C-beta reverse primer. TCRdb redid the calling of the multiplex PCR reads with MiXCR, one entry per CDR3 protein. The sample records fewer than 50,000 distinct CDR3 sequences, 75% being singletons. Sequencing was carried out using tumor-adjacent normal liver tissue. These receptor sequences come from a woman aged 25 to 45 with primary liver carcinoma and hepatitis B virus infection.

Concerning this clonotype: At one end the junction does not follow the germline gene, possibly because of a read error. The chain links TRBV29-1 to TRBJ2-1, with 9 nucleotides matching TRBD2. The CDR3 spans 17 residues. The V gene's germline CDR1 is SQVTM and CDR2 ANQGSEA. This CDR3 is CSVEVRAGGHSYNEQFF. In DNA, the CDR3 is TGCAGCGTTGAAGTGCGAGCGGGAGGCCACTCCTACAATGAACAGTTCTTC.

With respect to this clonotype: One end of the junction is discordant with germline, which a read error may explain. The chain couples TRBV11-1 to TRBJ2-3; D is possibly TRBD1 or TRBD2 (5 bases each). CDR1 and CDR2 from the germline V gene are SGHAT and FQDESV (reference sequence). There are 19 residues in the CDR3. Here the CDR3 DNA reads TGTGCCGGCAGTTCTGGGGGAAGCTCTGTTGGAGCCTGCACAGATACGCAGTATTTT. Translated, it gives CAGSSGGSSVGACTDTQYF.

A remark on this clonotype: Lacking the conserved final phenylalanine or tryptophan, this CDR3 likely reflects a read error. V usage is TRBV5-4 and J usage is TRBJ1-1; tentative D call: TRBD1 (6 bases). There are 13 residues in the CDR3. The germline V gene has CDR1 SGHNT and CDR2 YYREEE (reference sequence). In DNA form, the CDR3 reads TGTGTCAGCAGTACCAGGGGACCCACTGAAGCTTTCCTT. Encoded protein: CVSSTRGPTEAFL.

Notes on this clonotype: A read error may account for a junction end that differs from germline. The V and J genes are TRBV28 and TRBJ2-7, with 7 bases that match TRBD1. The CDR3 consists of 19 residues. Germline-derived CDR1 and CDR2 are MDHEN and SYDVKM. The chain's CDR3 is CGSRGLGIGLTARSYEQYF. The CDR3 bases are TGTGGCAGCAGGGGGTTGGGGATAGGGCTTACGGCGCGTTCCTACGAGCAGTACTTC.

As for this clonotype: A read error may account for a junction end that differs from germline. This chain joins TRBV5-6 and TRBJ2-2; D is ambiguous. The CDR3 has 15 residues. Looked up from germline, CDR1 is SGHDT and CDR2 is YYEEEE. For the CDR3, the DNA is TGTACCAGCAGCCTGACACCCAGAGCCACCGGGGAGCTGTTTTTT. The encoded protein is CTSSLTPRATGELFF.

A note on this clonotype: One junction end disagrees with the germline gene, perhaps due to a read error. J is TRBJ2-5 and V is TRBV5-1, with D perhaps matching TRBD1 or TRBD2 (5 bases each). The CDR3 contains 14 residues. Germline V CDR1 and CDR2: SGHRS, YFSETQ. CDR3 coding DNA: TGCGCCAGCAGCACACTTCCCGGGGAAGGGACCCAGTATTTC. As protein: CASSTLPGEGTQYF. Drawing the rest from reference TRBV5-1 and TRBJ2-5, the complete variable domain is KAGVTQTPRYLIKTRGQQVTLSCSPISGHRSVSWYQQTPGQGLQFLFEYFSETQRNKGNFPGRFSGRQFSNSRSEMNVSTLELGDSALYLCASSTLPGEGTQYFGPGTRLLVL.

This clonotype has more than one count but fewer than ten. Given a much more abundant clone one base away, this may be a read error. The genes are TRBV10-1 and TRBJ2-5; a weak D match, TRBD2 (5 bases). This CDR3 has 15 amino acids. The germline V and J ends were trimmed by 7 bases and 0 bases, with 15 bases remaining between them. CDR1 and CDR2 from the germline V gene are WNHNN and SYGVQD (reference sequence). DNA for the CDR3: TGCGCCAGCAATGGAGGAGGAGTGTACCAAGAGACCCAGTACTTC. Its translation is CASNGGGVYQETQYF.

Comment on this clonotype: Germline is not matched at one junction end, which may reflect a read error. The V and J genes are TRBV5-6 and TRBJ2-5; no firm D call. This CDR3 spans 11 amino acids. Germline V CDR1 and CDR2: SGHDT, YYEEEE. For the CDR3, the DNA is TGTGCTAGCAGCTTAAGAGGGACCCAGTACTTC. It yields the protein CASSLRGTQYF.

The gene calls are TRBV29-1 and TRBJ2-4; 8 bases are shared with TRBD1. The J segment lost 8 bases and the V segment lost 5 bases, leaving 11 bases of the junction unmatched. CDR1 is SQVTM and CDR2 is ANQGSEA in the germline V gene. The CDR3 has 14 residues. The CDR3 nucleotides read TGCAGCGTTCCCCAGCCCCACAGGGGGGACATTCAGTACTTC. Amino acid sequence: CSVPQPHRGDIQYF.

CDR3 loop: CASTVAGAYEQYF. The CDR3 nucleotides are TGTGCCAGCACTGTAGCGGGCGCCTACGAGCAGTACTTC. V is TRBV6-1 and J is TRBJ2-7, with 7 bases fitting TRBD2. Germline values: CDR1 MNHNS, CDR2 SASEGT. The V and J ends lost 7 bases and 2 bases, in that order; junction bases with no gene match: 5. The CDR3 runs to 13 residues.

Concerning this clonotype: Because it lacks the conserved phenylalanine or tryptophan at the end, this CDR3 is likely a read error. The gene calls are TRBV6-1 and TRBJ2-7, with 9 bases identical to TRBD2. V lost 4 bases and J lost 0; bases outside the gene matches: 4. The CDR3 is made up of 15 amino acids. The germline CDR1 and CDR2 sequences are MNHNS and SASEGT. This CDR3 is CASSGLADGSYEQYS. In nucleotides, the CDR3 is TGTGCCAGCAGTGGACTAGCGGATGGCTCCTACGAGCAGTACTCC.

For this clonotype: This sequence may be a read error, since a much larger clone differs from it by one base. J is TRBJ2-6 and V is TRBV28, with D maybe TRBD1 (6 bases). With 5 bases removed from V and 3 bases from J, the gap between germline ends came to 11 bases. The CDR3 runs 15 residues. Looked up from germline, CDR1 is MDHEN and CDR2 is SYDVKM. The CDR3 spells CASSITGIGANVLTF. In DNA, the CDR3 is TGTGCCAGCAGTATAACAGGGATTGGGGCCAACGTCCTGACTTTC.

In regard to this clonotype: The final CDR3 position lacks the conserved phenylalanine or tryptophan, pointing to a likely read error. The chain is built from TRBV7-9 and TRBJ2-7; D is undetermined. The V and J ends lost 5 bases and 2 bases respectively, with 4 bases between them. The germline gives CDR1 SEHNR, CDR2 FQNEAQ (reference sequence). This CDR3 is 11 amino acids long. The chain's CDR3 is CASSLTYEQYL. The CDR3 nucleotides are TGTGCCAGCAGCCTTACCTACGAGCAGTACTTA.

A few counts support this clonotype. The CDR3 ends on some other residue instead of the conserved phenylalanine or tryptophan, so this is likely a read error. The rearrangement uses TRBV11-2 and TRBJ1-1, with TRBD1 matching over 7 bases. V shed 4 bases and J 6 bases; nucleotides not matched to a gene: 8. CDR1 and CDR2 (germline): SGHAT, FQNNGV. The CDR3 contains 14 residues. CDR3 sequence reads: CASSYAGGRAEAFL. Written as DNA, the CDR3 is TGTGCCAGCAGCTATGCAGGGGGGAGGGCTGAAGCTTTCCTT.

About this clonotype: A junction boundary mismatches the germline segment, possibly from a read error. The rearrangement uses TRBV11-2 and TRBJ2-2, with D possibly being TRBD2 (5 bases). CDR3 length equals 16 residues. CDR1 is SGHAT, CDR2 FQNNGV, per germline. The CDR3 DNA reads as TGTGCCAGCAGCCCCGACCCCCAAATGAACACCGGGGAGCTGCTTTTT. Translated: CASSPDPQMNTGELLF.

As regards this clonotype: The junction does not match germline at one end; this may be a read error. The V and J genes are TRBV11-2 and TRBJ2-1; D might be TRBD1 or TRBD2, each matching 5 bases. Germline CDR1 is SGHAT and CDR2 is FQNNGV. The CDR3 extends over 16 amino acids. CDR3 in DNA: TGTGCCAGCAGCTTAGGCTCAGGGAGCTCCTACAATAAGCAGTTCTTC. This translates into CASSLGSGSSYNKQFF.

Comments on this clonotype: The junction does not match germline at one end; this may be a read error. V and J are TRBV7-8 and TRBJ2-3, with D perhaps TRBD1 (5 bases). From germline, CDR1 is SGHVS and CDR2 FQNEAQ. The CDR3 spans 14 residues. CDR3 bases: TGTGTCAGCAGGAAGGGGTTGGGCACAGATACCCAGTATTTT. This codes for CVSRKGLGTDTQYF.

As regards this clonotype: The CDR3 carries no conserved terminal phenylalanine or tryptophan, so it likely arises from a read error. This chain links TRBV4-1 with TRBJ2-1; D possibly corresponds to TRBD1 (5 bases). In germline, CDR1 is MGHRA, CDR2 YSYEKL. This CDR3 contains 13 residues. The CDR3 here is CVSSHPGFDGQFL. The CDR3 coding sequence is TGCGTCAGCAGCCACCCAGGGTTCGATGGGCAGTTCCTC.

Notes on this clonotype: The junction departs from the called germline gene at one end, perhaps through a read error. The CDR3 coding sequence is TGCATCAGCAGCCCTGGACAGGGGAATCAGCCCCATCATTTT. This encodes CISSPGQGNQPHHF. The V call is TRBV4-3, the J call TRBJ1-5; 9 bases match TRBD1. This CDR3 is built from 14 residues. The germline V gene encodes CDR1 LGHNA and CDR2 YSLEER.

The CDR3, as DNA: TGCGCCAGTAACCAAGAAGAGAGGGGGAGCGAGACCCAGTACTTC. Its protein is CASNQEERGSETQYF. The genes are TRBV4-1 and TRBJ2-5, with a tentative D call TRBD1 (6 bases). Trimming removed 9 bases from V and 5 bases from J, with 22 bases in between. This CDR3 has 15 residues. The germline V gene encodes CDR1 MGHRA and CDR2 YSYEKL.

About this clonotype itself: The CDR3 does not end in the conserved phenylalanine or tryptophan, so this is likely a read error. The DNA is omitted, as the CDR3 cannot be located on it reliably, and the CDR3 follows TCRdb's listing. The chain joins TRBV10-2 to TRBJ2-1; no check of the table's D call, TRBD2, against the DNA was made. From its first to its last residue, the CDR3 has 17 amino acids. Germline-derived CDR1 and CDR2 are WSHSY and SAAADI. The CDR3 reads CASSDSGTSGLRGEQLI.

In regard to this clonotype: Sequence at one end of the junction differs from germline and may be a read error. The chain links TRBV7-8 to TRBJ2-7; the D call may be TRBD1 or TRBD2 (5 bases each). CDR3 size: 15 residues. The V gene's germline CDR1 is SGHVS and CDR2 FQNEAQ. CDR3 sequence (DNA): TGTGCCAGTAGCTTGGTTGGGGGAAGGCTCTACGGGCAGTACTTC. Translating it yields CASSLVGGRLYGQYF.

Comments on this clonotype: Germline is not matched at one junction end, which may reflect a read error. The chain combines TRBV7-9 with TRBJ2-7; D may be TRBD1 (6 bases). The CDR3 has 15 amino acids. Per germline, CDR1 SEHNR and CDR2 FQNEAQ (reference sequence). The CDR3 sequence is CASGLERGRSDEQYF. The DNA of the CDR3 is TGTGCCAGCGGCTTAGAGAGGGGGAGATCAGACGAGCAGTACTTC. The complete variable domain, with remaining parts taken from reference TRBV7-9 and TRBJ2-7, reads DTGVSQNPRHKITKRGQNVTFRCDPISEHNRLYWYRQTLGQGPEFLTYFQNEAQLEKSRLLSDRFSAERPKGSFSTLEIQRTEQGDSAMYLCASGLERGRSDEQYFGPGTRLTVT.

V usage is TRBV7-2 and J usage is TRBJ2-3; 9 nucleotides match TRBD2. Trimming cost V 7 bases and J 5 bases; bases outside gene matches: 10. The CDR3 covers 15 residues. CDR1 SGHTA and CDR2 FQGNSA come from the germline V gene. In nucleotides, the CDR3 is TGTGCCAGCAAGCCTACCCTAGCGGGACTAGATACGCAGTATTTT. It is translated as CASKPTLAGLDTQYF.

Notes on this clonotype: An end of the junction does not agree with germline; a read error may underlie this. The V gene is TRBV11-2, the J gene TRBJ2-1; 8 bases are shared with TRBD2. The J call may not be correct, given that the DNA end is closer to TRBJ2-7. The CDR3 is 16 amino acids. Germline CDR1 is SGHAT and CDR2 is FQNNGV. CDR3 DNA: TGTCCCAGCAGCACCTCTCTCGCGGGAGGATACAATGAGCAGTACTTC. Amino acids: CPSSTSLAGGYNEQYF.

Regarding this clonotype: The conserved closing phenylalanine or tryptophan is absent in this CDR3, likely reflecting a read error. Because the CDR3's place on the DNA is in doubt, the DNA is left out and the CDR3 is given as listed by TCRdb. This rearrangement joins TRBV4-1 to TRBJ1-2; TRBD1 reflects the table's D call only, with no check against the DNA. Germline CDR1 is MGHRA and CDR2 is YSYEKL. The CDR3 length is 18 residues, termini included. The CDR3 region is CVSSQVHISPGQAIGLLQ.

A remark on this clonotype: Without the conserved terminal phenylalanine or tryptophan, this CDR3 likely stems from a read error. Because the CDR3's place on the DNA is in doubt, the DNA is left out and the CDR3 is given as listed by TCRdb. V is TRBV11-2 and J is TRBJ2-7; the D call of TRBD2 is as the table states it, not checked on the DNA. Per the germline V gene, CDR1 is SGHAT and CDR2 is FQNNGV. The CDR3 contains 15 residues when both ends are counted. The CDR3: CVSSLVAGGPYEHYL.

Within the sample, this clonotype is medium-sized. The DNA for the CDR3 is TGTGCCAGCAGCTTAGTAGCGGGCCTTAACACCGGGGAGCTGTTTTTT. This gives the protein CASSLVAGLNTGELFF. V is TRBV11-3 and J is TRBJ2-2; 7 bases fit TRBD2. Germline V gives CDR1 SGHNT, CDR2 YENEEA. V was pared by 1 base and J by 2 bases, with 4 bases of the junction left unmatched. This CDR3 spans 16 amino acids.